The 9 T cell receptor beta chains in this list originate from one sample, sequenced in a study of beta chain features in type 1 diabetes. The investigators reverse transcribed all of the isolated RNA, so they sequenced expressed TCRB transcripts. Here immunoSEQ multiplex PCR was the method, and the copy in TCRdb shows in-frame clones only, minus some. The data hold about 620,000 clones, with 15% to 17% observed a single time. The material sequenced was naive CD4+ T cells from blood. These TCRs come from a man between 18 and 29 years old in good health.

The chain is built from TRBV7-9 and TRBJ2-3; no clear D gene. The germline CDR1 and CDR2 sequences are SEHNR and FQNEAQ (reference sequence). The CDR3 has 15 amino acids. Trimming cost V 4 bases and J 1 base, with 12 bases left between them. CDR3 nucleotides: TGTGCCAGCAGCTCCTCTAGGGTTGGCACAGATACGCAGTATTTT. Amino acid sequence: CASSSSRVGTDTQYF.

The genes are TRBV7-9 and TRBJ1-2; tentative D call: TRBD1 (6 bases). V dropped 1 base and J dropped 6 bases, with 9 bases sitting between them. Germline assignment: CDR1 SEHNR and CDR2 FQNEAQ (reference sequence). CDR3 size: 13 residues. The CDR3 bases are TGTGCCAGCAGCTTAGGGGGGGCAGATGGCTACACCTTC. Protein sequence: CASSLGGADGYTF.

The gene calls are TRBV11-2 and TRBJ1-2; D gene unclear. This CDR3 is built from 14 residues. CDR1 is SGHAT and CDR2 is FQNNGV in the germline V gene. V gave up 1 base and J gave up 2 bases, with 8 bases separating them. CDR3 residues: CASSLGAANYGYTF. In DNA form, the CDR3 reads TGTGCCAGCAGCTTAGGGGCAGCCAACTATGGCTACACCTTC.

The rearrangement links TRBV7-9 to TRBJ1-2; D unresolved. This CDR3 comprises 15 residues. Germline lookup yields CDR1 SEHNR and CDR2 FQNEAQ (reference sequence). Trimming left V 4 bases short and J 4 bases short, with 16 bases between. The CDR3, as DNA: TGTGCCAGCAGCTCGACCCACTTACTCTTCTATGGCTACACCTTC. This translates into CASSSTHLLFYGYTF.

This rearrangement joins TRBV10-3 to TRBJ1-4, with 9 bases aligning to TRBD1. The V gene end was trimmed by 6 bases and the J gene end by 4 bases; junction bases not matched to a gene: 3. CDR1 is ENHRY and CDR2 is SYGVKD in the germline V gene. The CDR3 has 14 residues. CDR3 coding DNA: TGTGCCATCAGATCGACAGGGGGTAATGAAAAACTGTTTTTT. Translated, it gives CAIRSTGGNEKLFF.

The rearrangement uses TRBV5-1 and TRBJ2-7; no clear D gene. Germline CDR1 and CDR2: SGHRS and YFSETQ. With 3 bases removed from V and 5 bases from J, the gap between germline ends came to 6 bases. The CDR3 is made up of 11 amino acids. Here the CDR3 reads CASSSLDEQYF. DNA of the CDR3: TGCGCCAGCAGCTCGCTAGACGAGCAGTACTTC.

In its sample, this clone was seen once. The rearrangement links TRBV6-1 to TRBJ1-1; 8 nucleotides line up with TRBD1. V shed 4 bases and J 5 bases; nucleotides not matched to a gene: 9. The germline V gene encodes CDR1 MNHNS and CDR2 SASEGT. The CDR3 runs to 15 residues. In nucleotides, the CDR3 is TGTGCCAGCAGTGCAGGGGGCTTAGGGAGGACTGAAGCTTTCTTT. It specifies CASSAGGLGRTEAFF.

This clone occurred once. V is TRBV4-2 and J is TRBJ1-6, with unresolved D. With 0 bases removed from V and 4 bases from J, the gap between germline ends came to 10 bases. The CDR3 runs to 16 residues. Per the germline V gene, CDR1 is LGHNA and CDR2 is YNFKEQ. The CDR3 protein is CASSQDQLGYNSPLHF. CDR3 DNA sequence: TGTGCCAGCAGCCAAGATCAGTTAGGGTATAATTCACCCCTCCACTTT.

This sequence joins TRBV11-2 and TRBJ1-1, with D hard to call. The CDR3 contains 12 residues. With 5 bases removed from V and 0 bases from J, the gap between germline ends came to 4 bases. Germline V lookup: CDR1 SGHAT, CDR2 FQNNGV. The CDR3 nucleotides are TGTGCCAGCAGCCAAATGAACACTGAAGCTTTCTTT. Translated, it gives CASSQMNTEAFF.